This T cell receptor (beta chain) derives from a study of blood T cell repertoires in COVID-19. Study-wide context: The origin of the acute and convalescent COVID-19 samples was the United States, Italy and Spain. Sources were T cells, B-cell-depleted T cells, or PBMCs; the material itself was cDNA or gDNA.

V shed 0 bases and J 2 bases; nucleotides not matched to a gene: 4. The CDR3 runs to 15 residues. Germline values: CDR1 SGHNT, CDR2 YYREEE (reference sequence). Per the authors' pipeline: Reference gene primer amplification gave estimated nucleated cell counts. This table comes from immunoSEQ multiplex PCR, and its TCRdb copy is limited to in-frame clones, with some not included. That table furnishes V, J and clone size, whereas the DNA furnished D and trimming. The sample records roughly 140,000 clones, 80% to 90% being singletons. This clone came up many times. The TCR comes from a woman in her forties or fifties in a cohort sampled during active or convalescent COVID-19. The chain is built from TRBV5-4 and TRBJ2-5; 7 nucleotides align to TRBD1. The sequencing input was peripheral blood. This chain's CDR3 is CASSLAGRGQETQYF. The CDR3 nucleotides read TGTGCCAGCAGCTTGGCCGGCAGGGGGCAAGAGACCCAGTACTTC.